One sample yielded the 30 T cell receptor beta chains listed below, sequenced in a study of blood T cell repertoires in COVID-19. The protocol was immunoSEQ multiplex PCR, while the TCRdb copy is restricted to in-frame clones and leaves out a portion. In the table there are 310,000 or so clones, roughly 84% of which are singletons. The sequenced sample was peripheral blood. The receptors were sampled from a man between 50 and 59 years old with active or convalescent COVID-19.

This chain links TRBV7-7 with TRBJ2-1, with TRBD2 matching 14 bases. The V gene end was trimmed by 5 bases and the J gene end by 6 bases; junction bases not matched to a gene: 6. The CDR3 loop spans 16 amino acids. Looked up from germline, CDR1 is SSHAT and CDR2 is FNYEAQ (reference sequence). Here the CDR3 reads CASSPLGTSGSNEQFF. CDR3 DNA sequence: TGTGCCAGCAGCCCACTGGGGACTAGCGGGAGCAATGAGCAGTTCTTC. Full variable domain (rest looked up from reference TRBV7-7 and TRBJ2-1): GAGVSQSPRYKVTKRGQDVTLRCDPISSHATLYWYQQALGQGPEFLTYFNYEAQPDKSGLPSDRFSAERPEGSISTLTIQRTEQRDSAMYRCASSPLGTSGSNEQFFGPGTRLTVL.

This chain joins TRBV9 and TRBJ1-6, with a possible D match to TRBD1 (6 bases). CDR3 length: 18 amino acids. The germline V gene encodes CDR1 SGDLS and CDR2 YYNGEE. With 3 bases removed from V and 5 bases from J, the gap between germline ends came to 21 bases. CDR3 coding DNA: TGTGCCAGCAGCGCCTTCCCTCCTCACGACAGGAATAATTCACCCCTCCACTTT. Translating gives CASSAFPPHDRNNSPLHF.

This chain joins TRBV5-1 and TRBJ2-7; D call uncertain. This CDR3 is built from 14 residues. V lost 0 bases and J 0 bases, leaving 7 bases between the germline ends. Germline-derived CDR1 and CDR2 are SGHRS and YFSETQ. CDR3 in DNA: TGCGCCAGCAGCTTGGGTAGCACCTCCTACGAGCAGTACTTC. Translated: CASSLGSTSYEQYF.

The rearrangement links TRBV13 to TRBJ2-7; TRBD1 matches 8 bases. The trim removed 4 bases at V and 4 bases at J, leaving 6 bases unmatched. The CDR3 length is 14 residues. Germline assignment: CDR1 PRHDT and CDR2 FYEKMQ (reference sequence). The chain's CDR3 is CASSYQGAWYEQYF. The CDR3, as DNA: TGTGCCAGCAGCTACCAGGGGGCGTGGTACGAGCAGTACTTC.

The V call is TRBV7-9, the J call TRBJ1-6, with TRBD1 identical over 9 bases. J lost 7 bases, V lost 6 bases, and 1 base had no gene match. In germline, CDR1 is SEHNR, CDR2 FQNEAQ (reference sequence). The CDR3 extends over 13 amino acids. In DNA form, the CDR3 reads TGTGCCAGCAGTGGACAGGGGAATTCACCCCTCCACTTT. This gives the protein CASSGQGNSPLHF.

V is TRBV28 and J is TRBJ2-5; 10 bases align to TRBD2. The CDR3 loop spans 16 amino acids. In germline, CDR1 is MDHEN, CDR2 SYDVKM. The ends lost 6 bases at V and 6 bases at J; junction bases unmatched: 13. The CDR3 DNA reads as TGTGCCAGCAGCCCCCCGGGGCTAGCGGGAGTAAAGACCCAGTACTTC. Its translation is CASSPPGLAGVKTQYF.

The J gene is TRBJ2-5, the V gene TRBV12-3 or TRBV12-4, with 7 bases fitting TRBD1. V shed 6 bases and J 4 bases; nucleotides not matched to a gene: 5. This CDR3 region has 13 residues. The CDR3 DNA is TGTGCCAGCAGCCCCAGGGGGTTAGAGACCCAGTACTTC. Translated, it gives CASSPRGLETQYF.

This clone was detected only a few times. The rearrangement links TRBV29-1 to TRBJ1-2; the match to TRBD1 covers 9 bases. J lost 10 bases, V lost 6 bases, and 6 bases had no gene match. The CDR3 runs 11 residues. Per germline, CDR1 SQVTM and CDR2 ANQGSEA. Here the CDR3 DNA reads TGCAGCGTCGGGACAGGGACTTCCTACACCTTC. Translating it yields CSVGTGTSYTF.

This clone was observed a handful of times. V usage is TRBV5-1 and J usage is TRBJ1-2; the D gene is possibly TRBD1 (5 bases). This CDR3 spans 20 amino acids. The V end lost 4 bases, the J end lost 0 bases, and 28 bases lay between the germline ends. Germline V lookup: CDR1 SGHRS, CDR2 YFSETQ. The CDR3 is CASSPYTAGPLRSANYGYTF. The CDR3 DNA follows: TGCGCCAGCAGCCCTTACACAGCGGGACCCCTTCGATCAGCTAACTATGGCTACACCTTC.

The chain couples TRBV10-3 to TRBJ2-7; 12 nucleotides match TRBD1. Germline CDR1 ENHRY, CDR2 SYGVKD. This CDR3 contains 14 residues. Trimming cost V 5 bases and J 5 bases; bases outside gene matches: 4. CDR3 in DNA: TGTGCCATCAGTTCCGGGACAGGGGGCAACGAGCAGTACTTC. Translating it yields CAISSGTGGNEQYF.

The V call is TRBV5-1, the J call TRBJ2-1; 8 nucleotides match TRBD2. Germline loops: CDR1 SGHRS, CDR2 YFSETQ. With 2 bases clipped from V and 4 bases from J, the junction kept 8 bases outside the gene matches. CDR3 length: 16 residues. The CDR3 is CASSFAGGNPYNEQFF. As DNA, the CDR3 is TGCGCCAGCAGCTTCGCGGGGGGTAACCCTTACAATGAGCAGTTCTTC.

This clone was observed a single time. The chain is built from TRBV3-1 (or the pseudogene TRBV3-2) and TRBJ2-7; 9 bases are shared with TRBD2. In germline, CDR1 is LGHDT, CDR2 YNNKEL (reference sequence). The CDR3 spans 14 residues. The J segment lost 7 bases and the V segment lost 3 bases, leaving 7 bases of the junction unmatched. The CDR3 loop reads CASSQISTSGEQYF. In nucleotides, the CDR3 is TGTGCCAGCAGCCAGATTTCAACTAGCGGGGAGCAGTACTTC.

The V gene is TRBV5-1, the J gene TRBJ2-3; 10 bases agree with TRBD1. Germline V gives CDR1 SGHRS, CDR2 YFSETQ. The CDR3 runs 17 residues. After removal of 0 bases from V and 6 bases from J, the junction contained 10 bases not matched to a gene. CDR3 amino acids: CASSLGRTGGPGDTQYF. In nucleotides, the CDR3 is TGCGCCAGCAGCTTGGGGAGGACAGGGGGACCGGGGGATACGCAGTATTTT.

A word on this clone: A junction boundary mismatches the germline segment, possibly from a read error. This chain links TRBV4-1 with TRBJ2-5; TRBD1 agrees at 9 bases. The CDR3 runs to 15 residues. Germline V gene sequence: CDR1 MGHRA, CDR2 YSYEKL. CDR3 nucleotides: TGCGCCAGCAGCCGCCCCGGGACAGGGCAAGGGACCCAGTACTTC. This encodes CASSRPGTGQGTQYF.

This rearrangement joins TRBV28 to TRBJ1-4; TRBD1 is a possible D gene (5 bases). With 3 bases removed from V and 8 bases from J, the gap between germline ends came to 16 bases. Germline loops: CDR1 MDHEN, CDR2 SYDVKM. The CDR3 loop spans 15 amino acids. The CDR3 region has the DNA TGTGCCAGCAGTTTGGGCCCAGGGTTATTCGAAAAACTGTTTTTT. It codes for CASSLGPGLFEKLFF.

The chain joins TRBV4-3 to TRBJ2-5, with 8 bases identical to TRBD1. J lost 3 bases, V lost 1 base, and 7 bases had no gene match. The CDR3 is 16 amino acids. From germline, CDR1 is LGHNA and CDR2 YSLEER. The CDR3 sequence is CASSQGQGSRKETQYF. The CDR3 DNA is TGCGCCAGCAGCCAAGGACAGGGGTCTCGGAAAGAGACCCAGTACTTC.

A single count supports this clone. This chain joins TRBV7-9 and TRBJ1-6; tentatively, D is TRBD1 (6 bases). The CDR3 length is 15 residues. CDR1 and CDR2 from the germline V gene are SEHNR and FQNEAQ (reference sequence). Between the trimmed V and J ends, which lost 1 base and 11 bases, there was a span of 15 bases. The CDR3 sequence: CASSLGGGLSPPLHF. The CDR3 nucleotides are TGTGCCAGCAGCTTAGGAGGGGGTCTCAGTCCACCCCTCCACTTT.

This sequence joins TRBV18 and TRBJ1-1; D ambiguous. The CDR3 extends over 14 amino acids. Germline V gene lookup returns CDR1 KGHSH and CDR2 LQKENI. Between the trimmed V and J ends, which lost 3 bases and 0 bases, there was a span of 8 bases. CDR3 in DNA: TGTGCCAGCTCACCGAGTGAAATGAACACTGAAGCTTTCTTT. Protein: CASSPSEMNTEAFF.

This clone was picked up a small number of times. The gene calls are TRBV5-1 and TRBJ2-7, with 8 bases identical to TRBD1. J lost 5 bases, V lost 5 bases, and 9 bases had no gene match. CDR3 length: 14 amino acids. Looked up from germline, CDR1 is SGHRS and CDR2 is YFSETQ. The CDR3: CASSSPGQEDEQYF. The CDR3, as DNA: TGCGCCAGCAGTTCCCCGGGACAGGAGGACGAGCAGTACTTC.

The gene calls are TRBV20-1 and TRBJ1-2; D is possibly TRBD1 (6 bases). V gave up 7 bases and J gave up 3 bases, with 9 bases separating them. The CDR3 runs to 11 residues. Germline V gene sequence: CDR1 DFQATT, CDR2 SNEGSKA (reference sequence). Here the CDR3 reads CSVTGYYGYTF. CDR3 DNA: TGCAGTGTCACAGGGTACTATGGCTACACCTTC.

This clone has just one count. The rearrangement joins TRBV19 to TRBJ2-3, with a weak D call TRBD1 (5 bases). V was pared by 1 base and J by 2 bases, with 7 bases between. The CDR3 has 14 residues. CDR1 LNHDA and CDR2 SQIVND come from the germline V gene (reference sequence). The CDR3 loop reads CASSIGGHTDTQYF. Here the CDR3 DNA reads TGTGCCAGTAGTATAGGGGGCCACACAGATACGCAGTATTTT.

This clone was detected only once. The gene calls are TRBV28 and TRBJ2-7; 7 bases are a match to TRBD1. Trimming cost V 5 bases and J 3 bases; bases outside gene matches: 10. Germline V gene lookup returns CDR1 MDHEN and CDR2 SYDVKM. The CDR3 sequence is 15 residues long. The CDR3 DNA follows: TGTGCCAGCAGTGCCCCGGACAGGATGATCTACGAGCAGTACTTC. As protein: CASSAPDRMIYEQYF.

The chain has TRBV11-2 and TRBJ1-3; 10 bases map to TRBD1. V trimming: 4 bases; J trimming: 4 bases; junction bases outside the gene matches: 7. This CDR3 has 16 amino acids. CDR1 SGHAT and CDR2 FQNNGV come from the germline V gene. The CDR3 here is CASSSRQGAPGNTIYF. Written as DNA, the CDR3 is TGTGCCAGCAGCTCCAGACAGGGGGCGCCGGGAAACACCATATATTTT.

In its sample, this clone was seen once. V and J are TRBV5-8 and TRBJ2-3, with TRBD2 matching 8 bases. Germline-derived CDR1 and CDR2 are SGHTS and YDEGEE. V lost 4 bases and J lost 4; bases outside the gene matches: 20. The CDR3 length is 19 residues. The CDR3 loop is CASSQEGSSGFLGADTQYF. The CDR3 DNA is TGTGCCAGCAGCCAAGAAGGGTCTAGCGGGTTCCTGGGCGCAGATACGCAGTATTTT.

CDR3 residues: CASIPRQGSRNQPQHF. CDR3 in DNA: TGTGCCAGCATTCCACGACAGGGTAGCCGCAATCAGCCCCAGCATTTT. This chain links TRBV28 with TRBJ1-5, with 7 positions matching TRBD1. The trim removed 7 bases at V and 2 bases at J, leaving 11 bases unmatched. The CDR3 sequence is 16 residues long. Germline CDR1 MDHEN, CDR2 SYDVKM. The full variable domain, in which reference TRBV28 and TRBJ1-5 provide the parts outside the CDR3, is DVKVTQSSRYLVKRTGEKVFLECVQDMDHENMFWYRQDPGLGLRLIYFSYDVKMKEKGDIPEGYSVSREKKERFSLILESASTNQTSMYLCASIPRQGSRNQPQHFGDGTRLSIL.

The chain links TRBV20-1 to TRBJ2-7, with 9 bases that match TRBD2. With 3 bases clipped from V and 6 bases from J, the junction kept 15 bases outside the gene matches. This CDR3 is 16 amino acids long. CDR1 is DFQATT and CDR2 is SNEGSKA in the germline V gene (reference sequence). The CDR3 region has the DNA TGCAGTGCTAGTTTTTTGGTAGCGGGAGAGTATCGCGAGCAGTACTTC. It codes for CSASFLVAGEYREQYF.

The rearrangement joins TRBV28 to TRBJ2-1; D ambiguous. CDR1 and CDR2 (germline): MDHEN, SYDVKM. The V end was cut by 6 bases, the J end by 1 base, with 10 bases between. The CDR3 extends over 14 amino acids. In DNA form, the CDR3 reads TGTGCCAGCAGGGGCCGCCCTTCCTACAATGAGCAGTTCTTC. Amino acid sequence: CASRGRPSYNEQFF.

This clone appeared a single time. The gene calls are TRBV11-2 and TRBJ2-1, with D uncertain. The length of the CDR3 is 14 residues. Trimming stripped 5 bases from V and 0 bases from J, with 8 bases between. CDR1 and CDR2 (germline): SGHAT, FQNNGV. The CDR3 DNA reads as TGTGCCAGCAGCCCACCAGGCTCCTACAATGAGCAGTTCTTC. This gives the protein CASSPPGSYNEQFF.

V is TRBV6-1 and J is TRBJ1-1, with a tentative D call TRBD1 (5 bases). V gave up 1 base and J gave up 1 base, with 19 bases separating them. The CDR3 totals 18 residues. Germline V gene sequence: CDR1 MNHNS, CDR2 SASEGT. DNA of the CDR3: TGTGCCAGCAGTGAAGTTTCGGGGGGATGGGTGGGGAACACTGAAGCTTTCTTT. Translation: CASSEVSGGWVGNTEAFF.

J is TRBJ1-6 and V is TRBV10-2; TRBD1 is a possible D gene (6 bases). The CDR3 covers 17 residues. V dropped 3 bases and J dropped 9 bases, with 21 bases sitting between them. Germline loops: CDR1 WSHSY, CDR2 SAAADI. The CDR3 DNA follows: TGCGCCAGCAGTGATGGGGCAGGGGTTAAAGTCGGTTCACCCCTCCACTTT. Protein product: CASSDGAGVKVGSPLHF.